This TCR beta chain derives from a study of Ad26.COV2.S vaccination and SARS-CoV-2 variants. The treatment: roughly 19 received Ad26.COV2.S at low or high dose, single or two shots; about five received placebo; per-sample allocation not given. Each sample was drawn 63 days after the first injection (of vaccine or placebo). At a Boston site, the person donating was an adult of 18-55 years. Points on this clone: Its specificity is unknown.

Some clones are missing from TCRdb's copy, which holds only in-frame ones; the method was immunoSEQ multiplex PCR. This table holds about 390,000 clones, roughly nine tenths found once. Study-level points and caveats: Placebo and vaccine recipients had non-spike TCR breadth that was similar. CD8+ and CD4+ T cells specific for spike reportedly responded with substantial breadth after vaccination. TCR breadth and depth estimates may have understated total T cell responses.

Germline V lookup: CDR1 MNHEY, CDR2 SVGAGI. The CDR3 covers 14 residues. V lost 0 bases and J 3 bases, leaving 8 bases between the germline ends. The input for sequencing was peripheral blood, taken in a trial of Ad26.COV2.S vaccine versus placebo. J is TRBJ1-2 and V is TRBV6-5; the D is unclear. This receptor was obtained from a person between 18 and 59 years old who received the Ad26.COV2.S COVID-19 vaccine or a placebo. CDR3 DNA: TGTGCCAGCAGTTACTCCAGCCAGTACTATGGCTACACCTTC. Residues: CASSYSSQYYGYTF.